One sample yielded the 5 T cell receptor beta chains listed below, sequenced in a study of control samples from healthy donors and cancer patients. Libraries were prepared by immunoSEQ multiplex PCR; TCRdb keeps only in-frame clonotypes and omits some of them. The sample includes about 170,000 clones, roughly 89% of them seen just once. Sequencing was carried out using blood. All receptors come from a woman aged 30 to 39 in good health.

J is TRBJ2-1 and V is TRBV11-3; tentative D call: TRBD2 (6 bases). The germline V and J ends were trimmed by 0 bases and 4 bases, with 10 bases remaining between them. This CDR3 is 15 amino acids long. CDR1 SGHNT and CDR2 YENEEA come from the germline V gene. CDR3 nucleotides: TGTGCCAGCAGCTTAGAGGGAGGACTTTACAATGAGCAGTTCTTC. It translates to CASSLEGGLYNEQFF.

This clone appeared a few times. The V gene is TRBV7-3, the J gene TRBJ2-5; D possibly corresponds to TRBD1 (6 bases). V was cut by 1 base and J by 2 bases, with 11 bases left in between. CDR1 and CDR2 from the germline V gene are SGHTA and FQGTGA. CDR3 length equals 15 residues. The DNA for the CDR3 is TGTGCCAGCAGCTTAATAGGGACACCACAAGAGACCCAGTACTTC. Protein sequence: CASSLIGTPQETQYF.

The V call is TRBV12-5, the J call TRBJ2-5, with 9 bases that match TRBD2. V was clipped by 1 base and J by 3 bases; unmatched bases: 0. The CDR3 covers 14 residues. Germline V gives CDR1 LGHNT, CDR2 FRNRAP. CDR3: CASGLGLAEETQYF. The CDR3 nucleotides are TGTGCTAGTGGTTTGGGACTAGCGGAAGAGACCCAGTACTTC.

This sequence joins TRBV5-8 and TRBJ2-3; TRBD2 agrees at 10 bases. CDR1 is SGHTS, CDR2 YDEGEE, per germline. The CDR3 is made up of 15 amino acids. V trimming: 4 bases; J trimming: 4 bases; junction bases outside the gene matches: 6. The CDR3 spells CASSPSGRVADTQYF. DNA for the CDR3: TGTGCCAGCAGCCCGAGCGGGAGGGTTGCAGATACGCAGTATTTT.

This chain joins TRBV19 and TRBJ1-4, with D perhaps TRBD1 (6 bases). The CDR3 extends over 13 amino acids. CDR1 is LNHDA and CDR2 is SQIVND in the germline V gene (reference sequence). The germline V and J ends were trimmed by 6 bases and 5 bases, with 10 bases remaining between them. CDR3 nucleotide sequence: TGTGCCAGTAGAACAGGGTGGAATGAAAAACTGTTTTTT. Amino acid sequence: CASRTGWNEKLFF. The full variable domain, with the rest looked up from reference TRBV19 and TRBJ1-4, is DGGITQSPKYLFRKEGQNVTLSCEQNLNHDAMYWYRQDPGQGLRLIYYSQIVNDFQKGDIAEGYSVSREKKESFPLTVTSAQKNPTAFYLCASRTGWNEKLFFGSGTQLSVL.